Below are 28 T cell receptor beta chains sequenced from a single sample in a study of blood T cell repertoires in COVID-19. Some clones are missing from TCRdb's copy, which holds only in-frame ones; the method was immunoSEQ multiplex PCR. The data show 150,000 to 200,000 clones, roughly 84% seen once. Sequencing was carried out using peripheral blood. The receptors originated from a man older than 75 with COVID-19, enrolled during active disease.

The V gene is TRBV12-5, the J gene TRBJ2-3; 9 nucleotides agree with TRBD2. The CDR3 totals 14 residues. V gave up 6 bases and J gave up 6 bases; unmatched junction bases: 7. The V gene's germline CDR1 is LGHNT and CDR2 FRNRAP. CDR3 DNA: TGTGCTAGTGGCCTTCGGACTAGCGAGGATACGCAGTATTTT. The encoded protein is CASGLRTSEDTQYF.

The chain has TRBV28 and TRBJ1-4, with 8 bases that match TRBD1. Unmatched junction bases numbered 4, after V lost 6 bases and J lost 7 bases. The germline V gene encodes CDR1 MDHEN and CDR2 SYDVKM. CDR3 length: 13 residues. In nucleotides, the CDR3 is TGTGCCAGCAGGGAACAGGGGGGTGAAAAACTGTTTTTT. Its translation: CASREQGGEKLFF. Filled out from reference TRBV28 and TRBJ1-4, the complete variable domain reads DVKVTQSSRYLVKRTGEKVFLECVQDMDHENMFWYRQDPGLGLRLIYFSYDVKMKEKGDIPEGYSVSREKKERFSLILESASTNQTSMYLCASREQGGEKLFFGSGTQLSVL.

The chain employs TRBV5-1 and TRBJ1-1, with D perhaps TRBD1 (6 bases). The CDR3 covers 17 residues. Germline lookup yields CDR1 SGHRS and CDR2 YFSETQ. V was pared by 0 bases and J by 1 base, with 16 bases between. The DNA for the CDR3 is TGCGCCAGCAGCTTGGATAGGGGGACATGGGGGAACACTGAAGCTTTCTTT. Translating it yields CASSLDRGTWGNTEAFF.

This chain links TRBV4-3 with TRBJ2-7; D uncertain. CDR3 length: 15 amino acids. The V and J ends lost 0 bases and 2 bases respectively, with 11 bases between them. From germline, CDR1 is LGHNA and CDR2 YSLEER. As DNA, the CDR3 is TGCGCCAGCAGCCAAGATATTCAGGCGACCTACGAGCAGTACTTC. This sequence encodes CASSQDIQATYEQYF.

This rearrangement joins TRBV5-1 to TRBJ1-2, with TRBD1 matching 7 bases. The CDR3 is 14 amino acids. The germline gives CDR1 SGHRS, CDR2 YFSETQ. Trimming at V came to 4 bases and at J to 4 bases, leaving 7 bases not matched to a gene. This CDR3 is CASSRMGQSYGYTF. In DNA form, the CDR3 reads TGCGCCAGCAGCCGCATGGGACAGTCCTATGGCTACACCTTC.

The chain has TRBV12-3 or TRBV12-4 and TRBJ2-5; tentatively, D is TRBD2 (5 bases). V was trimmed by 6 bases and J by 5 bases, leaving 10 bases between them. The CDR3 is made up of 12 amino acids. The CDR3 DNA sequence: TGTGCCAGCAGCTCCTCGGGGGAGACCCAGTACTTC. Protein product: CASSSSGETQYF.

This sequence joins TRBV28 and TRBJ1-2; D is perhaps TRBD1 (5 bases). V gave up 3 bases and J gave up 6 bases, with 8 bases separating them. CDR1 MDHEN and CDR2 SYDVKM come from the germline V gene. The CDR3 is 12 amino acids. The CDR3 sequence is CASSFGGDGYTF. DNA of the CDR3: TGTGCCAGCAGTTTCGGGGGGGATGGCTACACCTTC.

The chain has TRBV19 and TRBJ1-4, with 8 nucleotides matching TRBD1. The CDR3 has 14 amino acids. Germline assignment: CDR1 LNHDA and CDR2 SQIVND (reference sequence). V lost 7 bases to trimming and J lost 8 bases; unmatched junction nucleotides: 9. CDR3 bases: TGTGCCAGTAACCCGACAGGGGTTTTCGAAAAACTGTTTTTT. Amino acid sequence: CASNPTGVFEKLFF.

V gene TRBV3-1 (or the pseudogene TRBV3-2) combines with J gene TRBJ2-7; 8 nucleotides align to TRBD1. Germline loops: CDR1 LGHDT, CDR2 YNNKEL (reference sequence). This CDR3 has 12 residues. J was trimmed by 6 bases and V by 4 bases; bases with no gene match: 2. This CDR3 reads CASSLDRGEQYF. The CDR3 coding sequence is TGTGCCAGCAGCCTTGACAGGGGCGAGCAGTACTTC.

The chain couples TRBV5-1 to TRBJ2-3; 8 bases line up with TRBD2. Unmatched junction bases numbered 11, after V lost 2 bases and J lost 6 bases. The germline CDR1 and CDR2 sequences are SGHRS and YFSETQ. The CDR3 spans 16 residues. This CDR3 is CASSFSPAGAGDTQYF. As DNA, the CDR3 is TGCGCCAGCAGCTTCTCTCCAGCGGGGGCGGGGGATACGCAGTATTTT. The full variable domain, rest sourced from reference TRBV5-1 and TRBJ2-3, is KAGVTQTPRYLIKTRGQQVTLSCSPISGHRSVSWYQQTPGQGLQFLFEYFSETQRNKGNFPGRFSGRQFSNSRSEMNVSTLELGDSALYLCASSFSPAGAGDTQYFGPGTRLTVL.

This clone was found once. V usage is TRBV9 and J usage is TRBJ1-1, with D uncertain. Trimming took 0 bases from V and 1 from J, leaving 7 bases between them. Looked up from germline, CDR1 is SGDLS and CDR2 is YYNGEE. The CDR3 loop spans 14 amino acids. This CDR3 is CASSVDHRNTEAFF. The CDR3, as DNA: TGTGCCAGCAGCGTAGACCACAGGAACACTGAAGCTTTCTTT.

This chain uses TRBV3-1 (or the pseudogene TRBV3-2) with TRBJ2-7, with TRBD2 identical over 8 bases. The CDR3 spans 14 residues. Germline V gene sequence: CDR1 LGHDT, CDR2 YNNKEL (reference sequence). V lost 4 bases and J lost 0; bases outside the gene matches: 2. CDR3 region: CASSLSGVSYEQYF. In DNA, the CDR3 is TGTGCCAGCAGCCTTAGCGGGGTCTCCTACGAGCAGTACTTC.

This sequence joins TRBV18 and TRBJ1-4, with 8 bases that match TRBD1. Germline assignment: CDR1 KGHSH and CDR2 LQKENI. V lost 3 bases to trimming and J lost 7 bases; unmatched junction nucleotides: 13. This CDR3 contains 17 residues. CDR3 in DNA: TGTGCCAGCTCACCGATCCCGAGGACAGGGAAGAGTGAAAAACTGTTTTTT. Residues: CASSPIPRTGKSEKLFF. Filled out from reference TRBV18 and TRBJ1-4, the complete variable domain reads NAGVMQNPRHLVRRRGQEARLRCSPMKGHSHVYWYRQLPEEGLKFMVYLQKENIIDESGMPKERFSAEFPKEGPSILRIQQVVRGDSAAYFCASSPIPRTGKSEKLFFGSGTQLSVL.

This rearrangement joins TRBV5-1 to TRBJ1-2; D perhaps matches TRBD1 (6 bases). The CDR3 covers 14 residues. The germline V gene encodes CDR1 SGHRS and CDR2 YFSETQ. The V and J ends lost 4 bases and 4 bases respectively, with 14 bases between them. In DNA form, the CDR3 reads TGCGCCAGCAGCCCCTTGGGGGGGCGCTATGGCTACACCTTC. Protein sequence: CASSPLGGRYGYTF.

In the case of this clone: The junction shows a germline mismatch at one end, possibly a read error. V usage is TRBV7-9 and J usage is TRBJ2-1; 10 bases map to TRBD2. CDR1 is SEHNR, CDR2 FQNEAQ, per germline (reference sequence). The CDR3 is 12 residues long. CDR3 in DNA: TGTGCCAGCAGCTCCCAGCGGGGGGGCAACGTCTTC. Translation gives CASSSQRGGNVF. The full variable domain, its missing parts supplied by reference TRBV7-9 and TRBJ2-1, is DTGVSQNPRHKITKRGQNVTFRCDPISEHNRLYWYRQTLGQGPEFLTYFQNEAQLEKSRLLSDRFSAERPKGSFSTLEIQRTEQGDSAMYLCASSSQRGGNVFGPGTRLTVL.

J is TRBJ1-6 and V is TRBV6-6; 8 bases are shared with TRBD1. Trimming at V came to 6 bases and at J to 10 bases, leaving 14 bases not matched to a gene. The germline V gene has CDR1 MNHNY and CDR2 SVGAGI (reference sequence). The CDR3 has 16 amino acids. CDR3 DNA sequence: TGTGCCAGCAGCCATAGCCAGGGGGCTCTATTGTCACCCCTCCACTTT. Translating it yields CASSHSQGALLSPLHF.

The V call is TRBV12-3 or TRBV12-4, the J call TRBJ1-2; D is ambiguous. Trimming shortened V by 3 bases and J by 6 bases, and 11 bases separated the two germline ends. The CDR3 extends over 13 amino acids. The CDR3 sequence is CASSFRWSDGYTF. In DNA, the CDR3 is TGTGCCAGCAGTTTTCGGTGGTCGGATGGCTACACCTTC.

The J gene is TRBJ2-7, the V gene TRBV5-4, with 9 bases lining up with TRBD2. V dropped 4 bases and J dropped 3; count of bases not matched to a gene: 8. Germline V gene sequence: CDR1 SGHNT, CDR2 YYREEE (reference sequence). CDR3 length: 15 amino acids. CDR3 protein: CASSPASGGIYEQYF. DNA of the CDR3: TGTGCCAGCAGCCCGGCAAGCGGGGGGATCTACGAGCAGTACTTC.

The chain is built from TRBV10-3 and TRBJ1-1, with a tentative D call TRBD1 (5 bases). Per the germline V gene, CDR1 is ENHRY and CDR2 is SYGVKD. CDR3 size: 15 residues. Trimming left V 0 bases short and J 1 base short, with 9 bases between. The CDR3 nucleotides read TGTGCCATCAGTGAGTCGACAGTTTGGAACACTGAAGCTTTCTTT. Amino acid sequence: CAISESTVWNTEAFF.

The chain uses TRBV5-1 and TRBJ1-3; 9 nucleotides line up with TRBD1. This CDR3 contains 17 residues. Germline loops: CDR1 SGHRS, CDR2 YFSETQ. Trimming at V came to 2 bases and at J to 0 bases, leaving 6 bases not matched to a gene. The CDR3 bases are TGCGCCAGCAGCTTCTGGGACAGGGCCCCCTCTGGAAACACCATATATTTT. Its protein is CASSFWDRAPSGNTIYF.

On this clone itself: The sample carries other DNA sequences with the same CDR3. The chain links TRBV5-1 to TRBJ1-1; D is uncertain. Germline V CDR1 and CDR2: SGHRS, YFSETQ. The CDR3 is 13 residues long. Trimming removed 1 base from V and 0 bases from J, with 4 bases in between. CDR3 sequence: CASSLLMNTEAFF. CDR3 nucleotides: TGCGCCAGCAGCTTGTTAATGAACACTGAAGCTTTCTTT.

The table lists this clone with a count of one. For the CDR3, the DNA is TGTGCCAGTATCAAGGCAGGGGCTGGAAACACCATATATTTT. It encodes CASIKAGAGNTIYF. The rearrangement joins TRBV19 to TRBJ1-3, with D tentatively TRBD1 (6 bases). CDR1 is LNHDA and CDR2 is SQIVND in the germline V gene (reference sequence). The CDR3 runs 14 residues. Trimming removed 7 bases at V and 2 bases at J, with 12 bases between.

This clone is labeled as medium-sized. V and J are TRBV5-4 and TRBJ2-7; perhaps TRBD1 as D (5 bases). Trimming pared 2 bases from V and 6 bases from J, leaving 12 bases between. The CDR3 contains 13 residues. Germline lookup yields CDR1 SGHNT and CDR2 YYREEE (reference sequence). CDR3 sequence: CASSLWGATEQYF. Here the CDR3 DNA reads TGTGCCAGCAGCTTATGGGGCGCGACCGAGCAGTACTTC.

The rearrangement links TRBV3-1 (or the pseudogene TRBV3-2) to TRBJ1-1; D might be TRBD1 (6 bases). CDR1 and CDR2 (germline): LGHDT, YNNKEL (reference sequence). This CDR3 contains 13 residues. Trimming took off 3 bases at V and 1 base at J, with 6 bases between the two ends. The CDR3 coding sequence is TGTGCCAGCAGCCAGGACAGGAACACTGAAGCTTTCTTT. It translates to CASSQDRNTEAFF.

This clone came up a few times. The DNA for the CDR3 is TGTGCCAGCAGCTTAATGTCAGGGGGCGGCACTGAAGCTTTCTTT. Amino acid sequence: CASSLMSGGGTEAFF. V usage is TRBV7-2 and J usage is TRBJ1-1; 8 bases are shared with TRBD1. Per the germline V gene, CDR1 is SGHTA and CDR2 is FQGNSA. The CDR3 is 15 amino acids. V shed 2 bases and J 4 bases; nucleotides not matched to a gene: 6.

In nucleotides, the CDR3 is TGTGCCATCAGTGAGTTTTGGGGGAGGGACACTGAAGCTTTCTTT. Amino acid sequence: CAISEFWGRDTEAFF. The J gene is TRBJ1-1, the V gene TRBV10-3; the D gene is possibly TRBD1 (5 bases). The V end was cut by 1 base, the J end by 3 bases, with 12 bases between. There are 15 residues in the CDR3. The germline V gene encodes CDR1 ENHRY and CDR2 SYGVKD.

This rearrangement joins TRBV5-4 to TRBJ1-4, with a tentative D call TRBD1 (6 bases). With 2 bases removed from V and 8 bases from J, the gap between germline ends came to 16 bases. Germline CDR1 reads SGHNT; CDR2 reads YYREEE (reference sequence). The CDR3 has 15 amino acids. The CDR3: CASSFTTGRWEKLFF. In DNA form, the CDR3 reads TGTGCCAGCAGCTTTACCACAGGGAGATGGGAAAAACTGTTTTTT. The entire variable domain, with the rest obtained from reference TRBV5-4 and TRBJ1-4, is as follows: ETGVTQSPTHLIKTRGQQVTLRCSSQSGHNTVSWYQQALGQGPQFIFQYYREEENGRGNFPPRFSGLQFPNYSSELNVNALELDDSALYLCASSFTTGRWEKLFFGSGTQLSVL.

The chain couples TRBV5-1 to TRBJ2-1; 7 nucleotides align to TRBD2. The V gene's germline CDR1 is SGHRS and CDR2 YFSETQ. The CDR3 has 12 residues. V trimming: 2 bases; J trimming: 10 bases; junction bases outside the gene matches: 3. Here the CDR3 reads CASSFNGGEQFF. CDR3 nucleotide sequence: TGCGCCAGCAGCTTTAACGGGGGGGAGCAGTTCTTC.